Shown below are 10 T cell receptor beta chains from a single sample sequenced in a study of T-cell reconstitution after alpha-beta-depleted transplantation in children. Unique molecular identifiers were used to barcode this TCRbeta library. MiXCR was run by TCRdb on the PCR reads, yielding one entry per CDR3 protein. This sample has around 530,000 distinct CDR3 sequences; about 33% occur once, and the top ten carry 2% to 3%. Sequencing used PBMCs from the stem cell graft donor, obtained from the stem cell graft. The receptors were gathered from a human donor who donated a stem cell graft to a child with aplastic anemia.

This clonotype has a handful of counts. The chain carries TRBV6-2 or TRBV6-3 and TRBJ2-7; D tentatively reads TRBD1 or TRBD2 (5 bases each). V lost 6 bases, J lost 4 bases, and 13 bases lay in between. CDR1 MNHEY and CDR2 SVGEGT come from the germline V gene. The CDR3 totals 13 residues. For the CDR3, the DNA is TGTGCCAGCAGCGGGACGGCCCGTTACGAGCAGTACGTC. Translation: CASSGTARYEQYV.

This clonotype was found a few times. This sequence joins TRBV12-3 or TRBV12-4 and TRBJ2-1; 9 bases are shared with TRBD2. Trimming took 7 bases from V and 9 from J; bases not matched to a gene: 16. The CDR3 length is 16 residues. The CDR3 DNA reads as TGTGCCAGCATTCCTTCCGGCGGGAGGGCCGGGCGTGAGCAGTTCTTC. This codes for CASIPSGGRAGREQFF.

This clonotype was observed a handful of times. The chain employs TRBV6-2 or TRBV6-3 and TRBJ2-3; 8 nucleotides agree with TRBD2. The CDR3 extends over 15 amino acids. The V and J ends lost 2 bases and 5 bases, in that order; junction bases with no gene match: 6. From germline, CDR1 is MNHEY and CDR2 SVGEGT. The CDR3 sequence is CASSYAAGGRDTQYF. CDR3 DNA sequence: TGTGCCAGCAGTTACGCCGCGGGAGGAAGAGATACGCAGTATTTT.

This clonotype was counted between two and nine times. The rearrangement joins TRBV20-1 to TRBJ2-5; 12 nucleotides align to TRBD2. CDR1 and CDR2 from the germline V gene are DFQATT and SNEGSKA (reference sequence). Trimming removed 6 bases from V and 5 bases from J; junction bases left unmatched: 7. The CDR3 consists of 14 residues. The CDR3 sequence: CSALGTSGPETQYF. The CDR3 DNA reads TGCAGTGCACTCGGGACTAGCGGGCCGGAGACCCAGTACTTC.

This chain uses TRBV27 with TRBJ2-3, with a weak D call TRBD1 (6 bases). The CDR3 extends over 13 amino acids. Germline assignment: CDR1 MNHEY and CDR2 SMNVEV (reference sequence). V was pared by 2 bases and J by 10 bases, with 13 bases between. CDR3 sequence (DNA): TGTGCCAGCAGTTTAGGGCCGGGACACTCGCAGTATTTT. Amino acids: CASSLGPGHSQYF.

This chain uses TRBV5-1 with TRBJ2-2; possible D gene TRBD1, 6 bases. The CDR3 has 15 amino acids. The germline V and J ends were trimmed by 1 base and 7 bases, with 14 bases remaining between them. Germline assignment: CDR1 SGHRS and CDR2 YFSETQ. CDR3 protein: CASSLRDTVVGELFF. The CDR3 DNA sequence: TGCGCCAGCAGCTTGAGGGACACGGTTGTCGGGGAGCTGTTTTTT.

The CDR3 DNA is TGCAGTGCTAGAGATAAGGGGGTGAACTATGGCTACACCTTC. Encoded protein: CSARDKGVNYGYTF. The chain employs TRBV20-1 and TRBJ1-2, with a weak D call TRBD1 (6 bases). The CDR3 contains 14 residues. V was pared by 0 bases and J by 2 bases, with 10 bases between. Looked up from germline, CDR1 is DFQATT and CDR2 is SNEGSKA (reference sequence).

In its sample, this clonotype was seen a few times. The chain links TRBV12-3 or TRBV12-4 to TRBJ2-2; D ambiguous. This CDR3 is 13 amino acids long. The germline V and J ends were trimmed by 2 bases and 1 base, with 2 bases remaining between them. DNA of the CDR3: TGTGCCAGCAGTTTAATGAACACCGGGGAGCTGTTTTTT. Its translation is CASSLMNTGELFF.

V is TRBV20-1 and J is TRBJ1-1; perhaps TRBD1 as D (5 bases). The CDR3 loop spans 14 amino acids. Trimming removed 3 bases at V and 1 base at J, with 12 bases between. Germline lookup yields CDR1 DFQATT and CDR2 SNEGSKA (reference sequence). The CDR3 nucleotides are TGCAGTGCTAGGGAACCGGGGCCGAACACTGAAGCTTTCTTT. Encoded protein: CSAREPGPNTEAFF.

V gene TRBV15 combines with J gene TRBJ1-5; no firm D call. The CDR3 is 13 amino acids. Germline CDR1 and CDR2: LNHNV and YYDKDF (reference sequence). Trimming removed 4 bases from V and 1 base from J, with 5 bases in between. CDR3 in DNA: TGTGCCACCAGCACGCGGAGCAATCAGCCCCAGCATTTT. This translates into CATSTRSNQPQHF.